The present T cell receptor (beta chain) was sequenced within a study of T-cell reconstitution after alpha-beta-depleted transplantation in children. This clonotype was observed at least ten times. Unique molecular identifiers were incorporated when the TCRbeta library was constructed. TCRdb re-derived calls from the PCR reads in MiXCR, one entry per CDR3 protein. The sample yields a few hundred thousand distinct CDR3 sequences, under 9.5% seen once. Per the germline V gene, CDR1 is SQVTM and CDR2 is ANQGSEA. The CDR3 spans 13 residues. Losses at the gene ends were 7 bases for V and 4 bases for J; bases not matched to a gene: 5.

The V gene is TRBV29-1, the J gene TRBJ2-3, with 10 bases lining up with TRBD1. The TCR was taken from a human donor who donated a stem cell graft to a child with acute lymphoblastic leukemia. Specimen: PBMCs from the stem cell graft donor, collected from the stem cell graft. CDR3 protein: CSGSGQGADTQYF. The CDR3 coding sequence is TGCAGCGGATCAGGACAGGGGGCAGATACGCAGTATTTT.